Following are 5 T cell receptor beta chains from one sample sequenced in a study of blood T cell repertoires in COVID-19. This table comes from immunoSEQ multiplex PCR, and its TCRdb copy is limited to in-frame clones, with some not included. The profile shows fewer than 250,000 clones, less than 85% of them singletons. The sequenced sample consisted of peripheral blood. These receptors all come from a woman aged 45-60 years with acute or convalescent COVID-19.

Concerning this clone: This sample includes further DNA sequences coding for the same CDR3. The chain couples TRBV18 to TRBJ1-1; weak D call: TRBD1 (5 bases). The V and J ends lost 3 bases and 1 base respectively, with 6 bases between them. The germline CDR1 and CDR2 sequences are KGHSH and LQKENI. The CDR3 runs 13 residues. The CDR3: CASSPGQNTEAFF. The CDR3, as DNA: TGTGCCAGCTCACCCGGACAGAACACTGAAGCTTTCTTT.

This chain connects TRBV5-1 to TRBJ1-2, with 9 bases matching TRBD1. The CDR3 consists of 15 residues. Germline values: CDR1 SGHRS, CDR2 YFSETQ. Trimming removed 4 bases from V and 4 bases from J; junction bases left unmatched: 8. Written as DNA, the CDR3 is TGCGCCAGCAGCCTACAACAGGGGGCCAGCTATGGCTACACCTTC. Its translation is CASSLQQGASYGYTF.

The rearrangement links TRBV7-2 to TRBJ1-1; D might be TRBD1 (5 bases). Trimming removed 0 bases at V and 3 bases at J, with 17 bases between. The CDR3 consists of 17 residues. The germline gives CDR1 SGHTA, CDR2 FQGNSA. The CDR3 DNA reads TGTGCCAGCAGCTTAGCGCGGCCATCCCGGGGGTACACTGAAGCTTTCTTT. Its translation: CASSLARPSRGYTEAFF.

This chain connects TRBV7-2 to TRBJ1-4, with 8 bases matching TRBD1. The J segment lost 9 bases and the V segment lost 6 bases, leaving 6 bases of the junction unmatched. The CDR3 contains 13 residues. In germline, CDR1 is SGHTA, CDR2 FQGNSA. CDR3 in amino acids: CASRAGQGKKLFF. Here the CDR3 DNA reads TGTGCCAGCAGAGCCGGACAGGGAAAAAAACTGTTTTTT.

The gene calls are TRBV21-1 and TRBJ1-1; the DNA was not compared with TRBD1, the D call given in the table. TRBV21-1 is a pseudogene. The CDR3 extends over 20 amino acids. For the CDR3, the DNA is TGTGCCAGCAGCAAAGATTCGGGGCCTCAGGGGGCGAGGGAGAACACTGAAGCTTTCTTT. Translated, it gives CASSKDSGPQGARENTEAFF.